This T cell receptor (beta chain) was retrieved from a study of T-cell reconstitution after alpha-beta-depleted transplantation in children (dated by TCRdb to the mid-2010s). Study-level background: The study quantitatively tracked T-cell immune reconstitution after TCRalphabeta/CD19-depleted allogeneic hematopoietic cell transplantation in children using TCR repertoire profiling.

In the case of this clonotype: Which antigen it targets is not known. Base qualities are not recorded, but no much larger clone differs from it by a single base.

Library generation was performed with PCR. Sequencing used an Illumina HiSeq 2500. TCR libraries were prepared with molecular barcoding, using unique molecular identifiers to normalize TCRbeta repertoire quantification. TCRdb passed the public sequencing reads through fastp at Q25 and MiXCR, retaining productive beta sequences. CDR3 protein sequences are deduplicated, and each keeps its most common genes and DNA. This sample is represented by just under 550,000 distinct CDR3 sequences; approximately 16% of them were singletons. The leading ten clones occupy 3.3% of the sample. Counted from cysteine to phenylalanine, this CDR3 has 15 amino acids. The DNA shown is the 45-base CDR3, in frame from base 1. As encoded in the germline V gene (reference sequence), CDR1 is LNHNV while CDR2 is YYDKDF. The junction carries 17 bases between V and J, which are trimmed by 5 bases and 3 bases respectively.

The rearranged segments are TRBV15 and TRBJ2-7; the D call is possibly TRBD1 or TRBD2, each sharing 6 bases. The material sequenced was PBMCs from the stem cell graft donor, taken from the stem cell graft. The TCR originated in a human donor who donated a stem cell graft to a child with acute lymphoblastic leukemia. The CDR3 reads as follows: CATSAGGGGGYEQYF. At the DNA level, the sequence is TGTGCCACCAGCGCAGGAGGGGGAGGAGGCTACGAGCAGTACTTC. The CDR3 plus the reference TRBV15 and TRBJ2-7 genes for the other parts give the full variable domain: DAMVIQNPRYQVTQFGKPVTLSCSQTLNHNVMYWYQQKSSQAPKLLFHYYDKDFNNEADTPDNFQSRRPNTSFCFLDIRSPGLGDTAMYLCATSAGGGGGYEQYFGPGTRLTVT.